The sequence of this TCR gamma chain was determined in a study of γδ T cells in repeated Plasmodium falciparum infection. The wider study: Age- and gender-matched Australian children served as comparison for malaria-exposed Malian children. Samples were taken at baseline, before some infections, and 21 days after each.

This clone was observed many times. The mismatch at residue 12 between this DNA's translation and the TCRdb protein of a much larger clone likely reflects a read error; the protein shown is translated from the DNA. CDR1 and CDR2 from the germline V gene are GITISATS and ISYDGTV (reference sequence). CDR3 length: 15 amino acids. Sequencing covered both gamma and delta TCR chains per sample. TCRdb reprocessed the multiplex PCR reads using CATT. The repertoire has some 14,000 gamma-chain clones, 1.6% of them found once; the top ten carry about 30%. Gammadelta T cells were flow-sorted from PBMC into Vgamma9/Vdelta2+ and Vdelta2-negative populations for bulk analysis.

This TCR was sampled from a pool of human donors (malaria-infected and uninfected, not separated). Sequences were obtained from gamma-delta T cells from blood. The chain uses TRGV9 and TRGJP. The CDR3 loop is CALWATELGKKTKVF. For the CDR3, the DNA is TGTGCCTTGTGGGCGACTGAGTTGGGCAAAAAAACCAAGGTATTT.